These 5 T cell receptor beta chains share one sample of origin, sequenced in a study of cytomegalovirus exposure and HLA in healthy donors. This table comes from immunoSEQ multiplex PCR, and its TCRdb copy is limited to in-frame clones, with some not included. This sample has more than 110,000 clones, with about 94% found just once. The sequencing sample was made of PBMCs. These receptors came from a man between 18 and 35 years old in good health and CMV-seropositive.

The gene calls are TRBV9 and TRBJ2-7, with unresolved D. The germline V gene encodes CDR1 SGDLS and CDR2 YYNGEE. Trimming pared 1 base from V and 0 bases from J, leaving 11 bases between. CDR3 length: 15 amino acids. CDR3 in amino acids: CASSVSPISSYEQYF. CDR3 nucleotide sequence: TGTGCCAGCAGCGTAAGCCCTATTAGCTCCTACGAGCAGTACTTC.

The chain joins TRBV7-9 to TRBJ1-2, with TRBD1 identical over 9 bases. The CDR3 runs to 14 residues. CDR1 is SEHNR, CDR2 FQNEAQ, per germline (reference sequence). V was clipped by 1 base and J by 8 bases; unmatched bases: 5. The CDR3 sequence is CASSLVGDRAGYTF. The CDR3 bases are TGTGCCAGCAGCTTAGTAGGGGACAGGGCGGGCTACACCTTC.

The chain couples TRBV2 to TRBJ1-4, with a tentative D call TRBD1 (5 bases). Trimming took off 5 bases at V and 8 bases at J, with 15 bases between the two ends. This CDR3 contains 14 residues. Germline assignment: CDR1 SNHLY and CDR2 FYNNEI. This CDR3 is CASSFGGEAEKLFF. CDR3 in DNA: TGTGCCAGCAGTTTTGGGGGGGAGGCGGAAAAACTGTTTTTT. The entire variable domain, with the rest obtained from reference TRBV2 and TRBJ1-4, is as follows: EPEVTQTPSHQVTQMGQEVILRCVPISNHLYFYWYRQILGQKVEFLVSFYNNEISEKSEIFDDQFSVERPDGSNFTLKIRSTKLEDSAMYFCASSFGGEAEKLFFGSGTQLSVL.

V gene TRBV11-3 combines with J gene TRBJ2-7, with 10 bases fitting TRBD1. The germline V gene encodes CDR1 SGHNT and CDR2 YENEEA. J gave up 1 base and V 1 base, and 1 base lay outside the gene matches. This CDR3 is 15 amino acids long. DNA for the CDR3: TGTGCCAGCAGCTTAGGACAGGGGGCTTCCTACGAGCAGTACTTC. Translation: CASSLGQGASYEQYF.

V usage is TRBV5-1 and J usage is TRBJ2-1, with D perhaps matching TRBD2 (6 bases). Germline V gene lookup returns CDR1 SGHRS and CDR2 YFSETQ. CDR3 length equals 14 residues. Between the trimmed V and J ends, which lost 2 bases and 1 base, there was a span of 7 bases. DNA of the CDR3: TGCGCCAGCAGCTTCGGACTATCCTACAATGAGCAGTTCTTC. Translation: CASSFGLSYNEQFF.